This record concerns one TCR beta chain sequence. The data were taken from a study of T cell changes during pregnancy in multiple sclerosis. The CDR3 is 14 amino acids. Trimming took 3 bases from V and 2 from J, leaving 8 bases between them. From germline, CDR1 is SNHLY and CDR2 FYNNEI. The table came from immunoSEQ multiplex PCR; TCRdb's copy has only in-frame clones and leaves some out. The sample has approximately 90,000 clones; about 92% are singletons. Sequenced material: peripheral blood, taken after pregnancy. The gene calls are TRBV2 and TRBJ2-1; no clear D gene. This TCR derives from a female donor with multiple sclerosis, enrolled in a pregnancy study. The CDR3 nucleotides are TGTGCCAGCAGTGAGGGCCGGACCTACAATGAGCAGTTCTTC. Translated, it gives CASSEGRTYNEQFF.